The clone carrying this T cell receptor beta chain showed up just a few times. Its antigen remains unidentified. The record originates from a study of cytomegalovirus exposure and HLA in healthy donors. Findings and limits, study-wide: Fewer N-insertions (relative to the approximately 670-donor mean) were reportedly seen in an Asian-associated ancestry cluster in a later analysis. Because they were indistinguishable, some V segments, including TRBV6-2 and TRBV6-3, were excluded. In a later analysis, HLA-associated beta chains showed higher expansion and lower generation probabilities than comparable chains. Specific recognition of CMV antigens was confirmed in vitro for a few chains (all CMV-associated).

From germline, CDR1 is SGHAT and CDR2 FQNNGV. The CDR3 totals 14 residues. Trimming removed 3 bases from V and 0 bases from J, with 9 bases in between. Primers for the PCR totalled 60 Vbeta and 13 Jbeta. The table came from immunoSEQ multiplex PCR; TCRdb's copy has only in-frame clones and leaves some out. The table records around 64,000 clones, more than 80% of them present only once. The chain couples TRBV11-2 to TRBJ2-7; TRBD2 might be the D (6 bases). The sequence came from a woman in her twenties or thirties in good health and CMV-seropositive. The sample consisted of PBMCs. In nucleotides, the CDR3 is TGTGCCAGCAGCTTGTGGGGACTCTCCTACGAGCAGTACTTC. Protein product: CASSLWGLSYEQYF.